The T cell receptor beta chain under discussion was sequenced for a study of lymphopenia after photon versus proton radiotherapy. The protocol was immunoSEQ multiplex PCR, while the TCRdb copy is restricted to in-frame clones and leaves out a portion. Seen here are 67,000 or so clones, 75% to 90% observed once, and the top ten hold about 10%. V lost 5 bases and J lost 3; bases outside the gene matches: 4. The germline V gene has CDR1 MNHNS and CDR2 SASEGT. The CDR3 contains 14 residues. The receptor's source is an elderly man with esophageal cancer. Sequencing was performed on peripheral blood, taken from a patient treated with proton-based radiotherapy. The chain is built from TRBV6-1 and TRBJ1-5; 7 positions agree with TRBD1. Here the CDR3 reads CASSPTGHNQPQHF. The CDR3 coding sequence is TGTGCCAGCAGTCCGACAGGGCACAATCAGCCCCAGCATTTT.